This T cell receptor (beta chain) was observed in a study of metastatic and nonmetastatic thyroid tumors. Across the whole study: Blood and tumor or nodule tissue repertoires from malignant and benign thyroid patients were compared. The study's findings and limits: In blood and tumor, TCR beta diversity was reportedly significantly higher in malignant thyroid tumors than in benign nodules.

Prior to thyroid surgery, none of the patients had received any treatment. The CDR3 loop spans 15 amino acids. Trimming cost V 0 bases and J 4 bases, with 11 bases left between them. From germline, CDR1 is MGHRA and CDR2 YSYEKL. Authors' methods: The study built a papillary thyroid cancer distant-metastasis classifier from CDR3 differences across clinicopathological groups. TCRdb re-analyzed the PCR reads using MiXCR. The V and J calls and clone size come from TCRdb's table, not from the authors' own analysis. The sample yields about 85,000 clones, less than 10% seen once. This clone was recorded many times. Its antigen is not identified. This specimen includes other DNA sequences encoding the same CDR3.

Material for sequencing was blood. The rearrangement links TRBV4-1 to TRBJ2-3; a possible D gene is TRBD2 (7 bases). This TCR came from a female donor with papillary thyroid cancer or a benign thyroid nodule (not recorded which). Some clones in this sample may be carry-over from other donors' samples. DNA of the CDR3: TGCGCCAGCAGCCAAGATAGGGGGGGCGCAGATACGCAGTATTTT. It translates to CASSQDRGGADTQYF.